This is a list of T cell receptor beta chains from one sample in a study of sequential checkpoint blockade in melanoma. The table came from immunoSEQ multiplex PCR; TCRdb's copy has only in-frame clones and leaves some out. The data show about 17,000 clones, over 60% seen once. This specimen consisted of CD8+ T cells sorted from blood (inferred from file names), obtained from a patient given nivolumab and ipilimumab in sequence. The receptors stem from a human donor with melanoma. Each CDR3 is given with its conserved first and last residue. Fields, in order: D gene, CDR3 length, V gene, clone size, J gene, CDR3 DNA, CDR3 protein. The D gene is left open where the match is weak. Clone size is stated in some rows and not others, as once, few, many or a class when expanded.

D gene: TRBD2; CDR3 length: 16; V gene: TRBV15; clone size: NA; J gene: TRBJ2-3; CDR3 DNA: TGTGCCACGCGGGACAATAGCGGGGCTAGCACAGATACGCAGTATTTT; CDR3 protein: CATRDNSGASTDTQYF
D gene: TRBD1; CDR3 length: 15; V gene: TRBV7-9; clone size: NA; J gene: TRBJ1-2; CDR3 DNA: TGTGCCAGCAGCTTGGGACAGGGGGTTTTATATGGCTACACCTTC; CDR3 protein: CASSLGQGVLYGYTF
D gene: TRBD1; CDR3 length: 14; V gene: TRBV12-5; clone size: NA; J gene: TRBJ2-1; CDR3 DNA: TGTGCTAGTGTTGAACAGGGGCGATACAATGAGCAGTTCTTC; CDR3 protein: CASVEQGRYNEQFF
D gene: NA; CDR3 length: 11; V gene: TRBV2; clone size: few; J gene: TRBJ2-1; CDR3 DNA: TGTGCCAGCAGTACAGAAGATGAGCAGTTCTTC; CDR3 protein: CASSTEDEQFF
D gene: NA; CDR3 length: 12; V gene: TRBV5-4; clone size: once; J gene: TRBJ2-1; CDR3 DNA: TGTGCCAGCAGCGGTGACAGTAATGAGCAGTTCTTC; CDR3 protein: CASSGDSNEQFF
D gene: TRBD1; CDR3 length: 18; V gene: TRBV27; clone size: NA; J gene: TRBJ1-5; CDR3 DNA: TGTGCCAGCAGTCCGACCCGGACAGGGGAAGGGGCAACTCAGCCCCAGCATTTT; CDR3 protein: CASSPTRTGEGATQPQHF
D gene: TRBD1; CDR3 length: 18; V gene: TRBV7-6; clone size: NA; J gene: TRBJ2-3; CDR3 DNA: TGTGCCAGCAGCTTAGATGGAAGGGGGCGCGGGTACACAGATACGCAGTATTTT; CDR3 protein: CASSLDGRGRGYTDTQYF
D gene: TRBD1; CDR3 length: 16; V gene: TRBV5-4; clone size: medium-sized; J gene: TRBJ1-2; CDR3 DNA: TGTGCCAGCAGCTTGCCCAAAATGACAGGGTCATATGGCTACACCTTC; CDR3 protein: CASSLPKMTGSYGYTF
D gene: TRBD2; CDR3 length: 16; V gene: TRBV7-3; clone size: NA; J gene: TRBJ2-1; CDR3 DNA: TGTGCCAGCAGTCCAACCGCGGGGGGGCGTAACAATGAGCAGTTCTTC; CDR3 protein: CASSPTAGGRNNEQFF
D gene: NA; CDR3 length: 16; V gene: TRBV6-4; clone size: NA; J gene: TRBJ1-1; CDR3 DNA: TGTGCCAGCAACCCAACGGGTGGGACACATCGCACTGAAGCTTTCTTT; CDR3 protein: CASNPTGGTHRTEAFF
D gene: NA; CDR3 length: 17; V gene: TRBV9; clone size: NA; J gene: TRBJ2-2; CDR3 DNA: TGTGCCAGCAGCCCATCCGGCGGGACAGTAAACACCGGGGAGCTGTTTTTT; CDR3 protein: CASSPSGGTVNTGELFF
D gene: NA; CDR3 length: 15; V gene: TRBV7-8; clone size: NA; J gene: TRBJ1-6; CDR3 DNA: TGTGCCAGCAGCTTAGGGGGCAGGGCCAATTCACCCCTCCACTTT; CDR3 protein: CASSLGGRANSPLHF
D gene: NA; CDR3 length: 11; V gene: TRBV7-3; clone size: NA; J gene: TRBJ2-2; CDR3 DNA: TGTGCCAGCAGCTCCGGGGGGGAGCTGTTTTTT; CDR3 protein: CASSSGGELFF
D gene: NA; CDR3 length: 14; V gene: TRBV10-1; clone size: NA; J gene: TRBJ2-2; CDR3 DNA: TGCGCCAGCAGTGAAACAGGGTATACCGGGGAGCTGTTTTTT; CDR3 protein: CASSETGYTGELFF
D gene: NA; CDR3 length: 14; V gene: TRBV7-2; clone size: NA; J gene: TRBJ1-2; CDR3 DNA: TGTGCCAGCAGCTTAGAGGCAGGCGCGCTTGGCTACACCTTC; CDR3 protein: CASSLEAGALGYTF
D gene: TRBD1; CDR3 length: 13; V gene: TRBV6-1; clone size: once; J gene: TRBJ1-1; CDR3 DNA: TGTGCCAGCAGTGGCCAGACAGGGATTGAAGCTTTCTTT; CDR3 protein: CASSGQTGIEAFF
D gene: NA; CDR3 length: 22; V gene: TRBV4-1; clone size: NA; J gene: TRBJ2-3; CDR3 DNA: TGCGCCAGCAGCCAAGATAGTCAGAGGGCTAGCGACCCCGAGTGGGGAACAGATACGCAGTATTTT; CDR3 protein: CASSQDSQRASDPEWGTDTQYF
D gene: NA; CDR3 length: 19; V gene: TRBV9; clone size: few; J gene: TRBJ1-4; CDR3 DNA: TGTGCCAGCAGCGTAGGTAGGACATCGGGCCTTGCAACTAATGAAAAACTGTTTTTT; CDR3 protein: CASSVGRTSGLATNEKLFF
D gene: NA; CDR3 length: 12; V gene: TRBV5-6; clone size: NA; J gene: TRBJ1-1; CDR3 DNA: TGTGCCAGCAGCTTAGGAGACACTGAAGCTTTCTTT; CDR3 protein: CASSLGDTEAFF
D gene: NA; CDR3 length: 10; V gene: TRBV20-1; clone size: NA; J gene: TRBJ1-2; CDR3 DNA: TGCGGTGCTGGCGCGGGGGGCTACACCTTC; CDR3 protein: CGAGAGGYTF
D gene: NA; CDR3 length: 12; V gene: TRBV7-9; clone size: NA; J gene: TRBJ2-1; CDR3 DNA: TGTGCCAGCCGGCGACTAACTGATGAGCAGTTCTTC; CDR3 protein: CASRRLTDEQFF
D gene: TRBD1; CDR3 length: 13; V gene: TRBV6-5; clone size: once; J gene: TRBJ1-5; CDR3 DNA: TGTGCCAGCGGGACAGGGGCAAATCAGCCCCAGCATTTT; CDR3 protein: CASGTGANQPQHF
D gene: NA; CDR3 length: 12; V gene: TRBV11-2; clone size: few; J gene: TRBJ1-2; CDR3 DNA: TGTGCCAGCAGCTTAGGCAGGGCTGGCTACACCTTC; CDR3 protein: CASSLGRAGYTF
D gene: NA; CDR3 length: 16; V gene: TRBV9; clone size: NA; J gene: TRBJ2-1; CDR3 DNA: TGTGCCAGCAGCGTAGGTTGGGACTCCGAATACAATGAGCAGTTCTTC; CDR3 protein: CASSVGWDSEYNEQFF
D gene: TRBD1; CDR3 length: 14; V gene: TRBV7-3; clone size: NA; J gene: TRBJ1-1; CDR3 DNA: TGTGCCAGCAGCTTTGCAGGGGGCGACACTGAAGCTTTCTTT; CDR3 protein: CASSFAGGDTEAFF
D gene: TRBD1; CDR3 length: 15; V gene: TRBV5-6; clone size: NA; J gene: TRBJ1-1; CDR3 DNA: TGTGCCAGCAGCCTGGAAGGACAGGGCTTACCTGAAGCTTTCTTT; CDR3 protein: CASSLEGQGLPEAFF